The 28 T cell receptor beta chains below were found in one sample sequenced in a study of identical twins. MiXCR, run by TCRdb on the 5' RACE reads, gives a single entry per CDR3 protein. The table includes roughly 630,000 distinct CDR3 sequences, just over 7% detected once. These data were also filed under a second study, of yellow fever vaccine responses in identical twins.

Source material: PBMCs. The receptor set was obtained from a young woman in good health.

The V call is TRBV27, the J call TRBJ2-6; no clear D. Germline CDR1 reads MNHEY; CDR2 reads SMNVEV (reference sequence). The CDR3 is 14 amino acids. Trimming pared 7 bases from V and 0 bases from J, leaving 7 bases between. The CDR3 loop is CASTNYSGANVLTF. The DNA for the CDR3 is TGTGCCAGCACTAACTACTCTGGGGCCAACGTCCTGACTTTC.

This clonotype was detected a few times. CDR3 loop: CASSGLATGELFF. Written as DNA, the CDR3 is TGTGCCAGCAGCGGACTAGCGACCGGGGAGCTGTTTTTT. The V gene is TRBV7-9, the J gene TRBJ2-2, with TRBD2 matching 9 bases. Germline lookup yields CDR1 SEHNR and CDR2 FQNEAQ (reference sequence). The CDR3 length is 13 residues. V lost 5 bases to trimming and J lost 5 bases; unmatched junction nucleotides: 0.

V is TRBV7-9 and J is TRBJ2-1, with TRBD2 matching over 9 bases. The CDR3 runs to 16 residues. The V gene's germline CDR1 is SEHNR and CDR2 FQNEAQ (reference sequence). J gave up 3 bases and V 4 bases, and 7 bases lay outside the gene matches. The CDR3 DNA reads as TGTGCCAGCAGCTCCCGACTAGCGGAGATCTACAATGAGCAGTTCTTC. This codes for CASSSRLAEIYNEQFF.

This chain connects TRBV20-1 to TRBJ2-3, with 7 bases lining up with TRBD1. V shed 6 bases and J 0 bases; nucleotides not matched to a gene: 15. The germline V gene has CDR1 DFQATT and CDR2 SNEGSKA (reference sequence). The CDR3 sequence is 17 residues long. The CDR3 reads CSAHAGQVDTSTDTQYF. The CDR3 DNA follows: TGCAGTGCCCACGCCGGACAGGTTGATACTAGCACAGATACGCAGTATTTT.

This clonotype was seen more than once but under ten times. The rearrangement uses TRBV7-2 and TRBJ2-7, with D perhaps matching TRBD2 (6 bases). There are 17 residues in the CDR3. The germline CDR1 and CDR2 sequences are SGHTA and FQGNSA. V lost 5 bases and J lost 0, with 20 bases in between. CDR3 DNA: TGTGCCAGCAGCCCCCAGCCGGGCGGGACTTACTCCTACGAGCAGTACTTC. This codes for CASSPQPGGTYSYEQYF.

At least ten counts were recorded for this clonotype. The V and J genes are TRBV29-1 and TRBJ2-1, with D possibly matching TRBD1 (5 bases). Germline CDR1 reads SQVTM; CDR2 reads ANQGSEA. The CDR3 consists of 15 residues. Between the trimmed V and J ends, which lost 0 bases and 3 bases, there was a span of 12 bases. The CDR3: CSVEDGRTSYNEQFF. The CDR3 DNA sequence: TGCAGCGTTGAAGATGGAAGGACAAGCTACAATGAGCAGTTCTTC.

This clonotype was seen only a few times. V usage is TRBV7-6 and J usage is TRBJ2-7; D remains unclear. Germline CDR1 reads SGHVS; CDR2 reads FNYEAQ. CDR3 size: 12 residues. Trimming left V 5 bases short and J 7 bases short, with 12 bases between. The CDR3 is CASSHPLGEQYF. The CDR3 coding sequence is TGTGCCAGCAGCCACCCCCTGGGTGAGCAGTACTTC.

This clonotype came up a few times. The chain uses TRBV4-1 and TRBJ2-3, with 11 bases matching TRBD2. The length of the CDR3 is 17 residues. CDR1 is MGHRA, CDR2 YSYEKL, per germline. Germline trimming cut 2 bases from V and 4 bases from J; bases unmatched to any gene: 8. DNA of the CDR3: TGCGCCAGCAGCCAACTCATCCTAGCGGGGGGATCAGATACGCAGTATTTT. Protein sequence: CASSQLILAGGSDTQYF.

At least ten counts were recorded for this clonotype. The V and J genes are TRBV12-3 or TRBV12-4 and TRBJ2-2; 12 positions match TRBD2. The CDR3 consists of 15 residues. The trim removed 4 bases at V and 5 bases at J, leaving 2 bases unmatched. CDR3 nucleotides: TGTGCCAGCAGTTCTAGCGGGGGGGCAACCGGGGAGCTGTTTTTT. It is translated as CASSSSGGATGELFF.

The table lists this clonotype with a few counts. The chain couples TRBV10-3 to TRBJ2-7; D may match TRBD1 or TRBD2 (5 bases each). Deletions cut 0 bases from V and 1 base from J, with 22 bases between. CDR1 ENHRY and CDR2 SYGVKD come from the germline V gene. The length of the CDR3 is 19 residues. For the CDR3, the DNA is TGTGCCATCAGTGAGTCGCAAGGACTGGGTGCCCACAGGTCCTACGAGCAGTACGTC. The encoded protein is CAISESQGLGAHRSYEQYV.

The rearrangement links TRBV7-6 to TRBJ1-6; 12 positions agree with TRBD1. Germline trimming cut 4 bases from V and 16 bases from J; bases unmatched to any gene: 11. Germline V CDR1 and CDR2: SGHVS, FNYEAQ. The CDR3 sequence is 15 residues long. The CDR3 reads CASSSRPGQGANLHF. The DNA for the CDR3 is TGTGCCAGCAGCTCAAGGCCGGGACAGGGGGCAAATCTCCACTTT.

This clonotype showed up just a few times. The V gene is TRBV6-5, the J gene TRBJ2-2; D gene unclear. Germline CDR1 is MNHEY and CDR2 is SVGAGI. Trimming cost V 2 bases and J 4 bases, with 11 bases left between them. The CDR3 consists of 15 residues. CDR3 loop: CASSYLRPSTGELFF. In DNA form, the CDR3 reads TGTGCCAGCAGTTACCTGCGGCCCTCCACCGGGGAGCTGTTTTTT.

The chain uses TRBV5-6 and TRBJ2-5; perhaps TRBD1 as D (6 bases). Germline loops: CDR1 SGHDT, CDR2 YYEEEE. Trimming shortened V by 4 bases and J by 1 base, and 11 bases separated the two germline ends. This CDR3 has 14 amino acids. This CDR3 is CASSRDTFQETQYF. The CDR3, as DNA: TGTGCCAGCAGCCGGGACACCTTCCAAGAGACCCAGTACTTC.

In this sample, this clonotype turned up a few times. The chain has TRBV3-1 and TRBJ2-5, with 10 nucleotides matching TRBD1. Germline V gene lookup returns CDR1 LGHDT and CDR2 YNNKEL (reference sequence). The CDR3 totals 16 residues. V gave up 3 bases and J gave up 4 bases; unmatched junction bases: 8. CDR3 sequence: CASSQNRDRGRETQYF. The CDR3 region has the DNA TGTGCCAGCAGCCAGAACCGGGACAGGGGTCGAGAGACCCAGTACTTC.

This clonotype has at least ten counts. The chain couples TRBV7-9 to TRBJ2-1; D assignment may be TRBD1 or TRBD2 (6 bases each). CDR3 length: 15 residues. V was cut by 3 bases and J by 6 bases, with 15 bases left in between. Germline lookup yields CDR1 SEHNR and CDR2 FQNEAQ (reference sequence). The CDR3: CASSFGTPGANEQFF. The CDR3 DNA reads as TGTGCCAGCAGCTTTGGAACTCCGGGGGCCAATGAGCAGTTCTTC. Full variable domain (outside the CDR3, taken from reference TRBV7-9 and TRBJ2-1): DTGVSQNPRHKITKRGQNVTFRCDPISEHNRLYWYRQTLGQGPEFLTYFQNEAQLEKSRLLSDRFSAERPKGSFSTLEIQRTEQGDSAMYLCASSFGTPGANEQFFGPGTRLTVL.

The sample holds a few counts of this clonotype. The chain combines TRBV9 with TRBJ2-3; 12 nucleotides align to TRBD1. The CDR3 is 20 amino acids. Germline V gene data show CDR1 as SGDLS and CDR2 as YYNGEE. V trimming: 0 bases; J trimming: 2 bases; junction bases outside the gene matches: 13. CDR3 DNA sequence: TGTGCCAGCAGCGTAGTTTTCCCCCCCCGGGACAGGGGGCACACAGATACGCAGTATTTT. It encodes CASSVVFPPRDRGHTDTQYF.

This clonotype was picked up many times. The V and J genes are TRBV6-5 and TRBJ2-5; D possibly uses TRBD1 or TRBD2 (6 bases each). V was cut by 4 bases and J by 0 bases, with 15 bases left in between. This CDR3 has 16 amino acids. CDR1 is MNHEY and CDR2 is SVGAGI in the germline V gene. The CDR3 loop is CASSWGREPYQETQYF. In DNA, the CDR3 is TGTGCCAGCAGTTGGGGGCGGGAACCCTACCAAGAGACCCAGTACTTC.

The chain recombines TRBV20-1 with TRBJ1-1; 9 nucleotides line up with TRBD1. The germline V gene encodes CDR1 DFQATT and CDR2 SNEGSKA (reference sequence). Losses at the gene ends were 5 bases for V and 5 bases for J; bases not matched to a gene: 6. The CDR3 runs 13 residues. CDR3 loop: CSAPPGQGTEAFF. CDR3 in DNA: TGCAGTGCTCCTCCGGGACAGGGTACTGAAGCTTTCTTT.

This clonotype was counted many times. The gene calls are TRBV9 and TRBJ1-3, with D hard to call. CDR3 length equals 15 residues. Per germline, CDR1 SGDLS and CDR2 YYNGEE. V was cut by 0 bases and J by 2 bases, with 9 bases left in between. The CDR3 DNA sequence: TGTGCCAGCAGCGTAGAGGGAGACCCTGGAAACACCATATATTTT. Its protein is CASSVEGDPGNTIYF.

This clonotype has at least ten counts. The V gene is TRBV5-1, the J gene TRBJ2-1; D uncertain. The germline V gene has CDR1 SGHRS and CDR2 YFSETQ. The CDR3 runs 17 residues. V shed 6 bases and J shed 2 bases, with 21 bases lying between them. In DNA, the CDR3 is TGCGCCAGCACCCTAACTGAAAAGACGAGCACCTACAATGAGCAGTTCTTC. Translation: CASTLTEKTSTYNEQFF.

This clonotype was detected a few times. This chain joins TRBV20-1 and TRBJ1-2; a possible D gene is TRBD1 (6 bases). Between the trimmed V and J ends, which lost 0 bases and 4 bases, there was a span of 12 bases. The CDR3 spans 14 residues. The V gene's germline CDR1 is DFQATT and CDR2 SNEGSKA (reference sequence). The CDR3 region is CSARERTVLYGYTF. The CDR3 nucleotides read TGCAGTGCTAGAGAAAGGACAGTCCTCTATGGCTACACCTTC.

V gene TRBV12-3 or TRBV12-4 combines with J gene TRBJ2-1; 15 positions match TRBD2. The CDR3 length is 16 residues. The V and J ends lost 6 bases and 8 bases, in that order; junction bases with no gene match: 8. This chain's CDR3 is CASSLGTSGGSYEQFF. The CDR3 DNA follows: TGTGCCAGCAGCCTCGGGACTAGCGGGGGGAGCTATGAGCAGTTCTTC.

This clonotype was observed at least ten times. The rearrangement links TRBV2 to TRBJ2-7, with TRBD2 matching 7 bases. V lost 4 bases to trimming and J lost 7 bases; unmatched junction nucleotides: 7. The CDR3 runs 13 residues. Looked up from germline, CDR1 is SNHLY and CDR2 is FYNNEI. The CDR3 region has the DNA TGTGCCAGCAGTGGGCGGGAGTCCGGAGAGCAGTACTTC. Encoded protein: CASSGRESGEQYF.

Points on this clonotype: The junction differs from germline at one of its ends, possibly a read error. V gene TRBV3-1 combines with J gene TRBJ2-7; maybe TRBD2 (5 bases). The CDR3 is 13 residues long. The germline V gene has CDR1 LGHDT and CDR2 YNNKEL (reference sequence). The CDR3 sequence: CASSQVPTASPTF. CDR3 in DNA: TGTGCCAGCAGCCAAGTCCCGACGGCTAGCCCGACTTTC.

This clonotype was observed a few times. The V and J genes are TRBV6-5 and TRBJ2-2; 10 positions agree with TRBD2. The CDR3 covers 16 residues. With V trimmed by 6 bases and J by 4 bases, 8 bases remained unmatched. The germline V gene has CDR1 MNHEY and CDR2 SVGAGI. In nucleotides, the CDR3 is TGTGCCAGCAGGTCGCTAGCGGGAGACCTCACCGGGGAGCTGTTTTTT. Translated, it gives CASRSLAGDLTGELFF.

This clonotype has only a few counts. The chain combines TRBV2 with TRBJ2-4; 8 bases are shared with TRBD1. The germline V gene encodes CDR1 SNHLY and CDR2 FYNNEI. The V segment lost 2 bases and the J segment 7 bases; nucleotides outside the gene matches: 7. CDR3 length: 15 residues. CDR3 region: CASSERQGAFNIQYF. CDR3 in DNA: TGTGCCAGCAGTGAACGGCAGGGGGCTTTTAACATTCAGTACTTC.

Regarding this clonotype: This clone may be a read error of a much larger clone one base away. The chain combines TRBV28 with TRBJ2-7; D gene unclear. Germline CDR1 reads MDHEN; CDR2 reads SYDVKM. The CDR3 runs to 15 residues. CDR3: CSSSYYSEANYEQYF. In DNA form, the CDR3 reads TGTTCCAGCAGTTACTACAGTGAAGCGAATTACGAGCAGTACTTC. Together with reference TRBV28 and TRBJ2-7, the CDR3 gives the full variable domain: DVKVTQSSRYLVKRTGEKVFLECVQDMDHENMFWYRQDPGLGLRLIYFSYDVKMKEKGDIPEGYSVSREKKERFSLILESASTNQTSMYLCSSSYYSEANYEQYFGPGTRLTVT.

The V and J genes are TRBV7-2 and TRBJ2-1, with 11 nucleotides matching TRBD2. The CDR3 covers 17 residues. J gave up 6 bases and V 1 base, and 8 bases lay outside the gene matches. The germline CDR1 and CDR2 sequences are SGHTA and FQGNSA. CDR3 amino acids: CASSLVAGTSGTNEQFF. The CDR3 coding sequence is TGTGCCAGCAGCTTAGTAGCCGGGACTAGCGGAACCAATGAGCAGTTCTTC.